These 30 T cell receptor beta chains share one sample of origin, sequenced in a study of post-analysis software for immune sequencing data. Broader study findings: Elevated frequency relative to controls characterized several TRBV segments in patients, TRBV5-6, TRBV5-1 and TRBV20-1 among them.

No antigen is known for these receptors. Every TCR beta cDNA library bore unique molecular identifiers. Each CDR3 protein is one row after TCRdb ran MiXCR on the PCR reads. The sample has 350,000 to 500,000 distinct CDR3 sequences; 30% to 45% are singletons. Specimen: blood. Every receptor here comes from a girl aged 2 to 9 with multiple sclerosis.

The rearrangement links TRBV28 to TRBJ1-3; 11 bases are shared with TRBD1. The CDR3 spans 15 residues. Per the germline V gene, CDR1 is MDHEN and CDR2 is SYDVKM. The V gene end was trimmed by 8 bases and the J gene end by 0 bases; junction bases not matched to a gene: 3. The CDR3 spells CASEGTGGSGNTIYF. Written as DNA, the CDR3 is TGTGCCAGCGAGGGGACAGGGGGCTCTGGAAACACCATATATTTT. The whole variable domain, filled in from reference TRBV28 and TRBJ1-3, reads DVKVTQSSRYLVKRTGEKVFLECVQDMDHENMFWYRQDPGLGLRLIYFSYDVKMKEKGDIPEGYSVSREKKERFSLILESASTNQTSMYLCASEGTGGSGNTIYFGEGSWLTVV.

The genes are TRBV5-1 and TRBJ1-6; D may be TRBD1 (5 bases). The length of the CDR3 is 14 residues. V lost 1 base, J lost 9 bases, and 11 bases lay in between. CDR1 and CDR2 from the germline V gene are SGHRS and YFSETQ. CDR3 in amino acids: CASSLQGSGSPLHF. In DNA, the CDR3 is TGCGCCAGCAGCTTGCAGGGCTCCGGTTCACCCCTCCACTTT.

V is TRBV15 and J is TRBJ2-5; 7 nucleotides match TRBD1. CDR1 is LNHNV, CDR2 YYDKDF, per germline (reference sequence). The V and J ends lost 0 bases and 4 bases, in that order; junction bases with no gene match: 5. This CDR3 region has 15 residues. CDR3 sequence reads: CATSRERQGGETQYF. CDR3 DNA: TGTGCCACCAGCAGAGAACGACAGGGTGGAGAGACCCAGTACTTC.

J is TRBJ1-1 and V is TRBV20-1; 7 nucleotides align to TRBD1. With V trimmed by 6 bases and J by 0 bases, 7 bases remained unmatched. The CDR3 has 14 residues. CDR1 DFQATT and CDR2 SNEGSKA come from the germline V gene (reference sequence). CDR3 protein: CSASRGQLNTEAFF. The CDR3 nucleotides are TGCAGTGCCTCGAGGGGACAGCTGAACACTGAAGCTTTCTTT.

In its sample, this clonotype was seen a few times. In DNA, the CDR3 is TGTGCCAGCAGCTCCGAGGGGATATATTATGGCTACACCTTC. This gives the protein CASSSEGIYYGYTF. The rearrangement links TRBV7-2 to TRBJ1-2, with a weak D call TRBD1 (5 bases). The CDR3 has 14 residues. Germline V gene data show CDR1 as SGHTA and CDR2 as FQGNSA. Trimming took 4 bases from V and 5 from J, leaving 14 bases between them.

In its sample, this clonotype was seen a few times. The chain is built from TRBV15 and TRBJ2-7; 7 bases line up with TRBD2. Unmatched junction bases numbered 17, after V lost 5 bases and J lost 4 bases. Germline CDR1 reads LNHNV; CDR2 reads YYDKDF (reference sequence). The CDR3 covers 17 residues. The CDR3 coding sequence is TGTGCCACCAGCCCCCCACACGGGACGGGAGGAGAATACGAGCAGTACTTC. Its translation is CATSPPHGTGGEYEQYF.

V gene TRBV10-3 combines with J gene TRBJ1-2; no clear D. CDR3 length: 13 residues. The germline V and J ends were trimmed by 10 bases and 1 base, with 13 bases remaining between them. Germline lookup yields CDR1 ENHRY and CDR2 SYGVKD. The CDR3 DNA follows: TGTGCCACCCAGAGCCCCATTAACTATGGCTACACCTTC. It yields the protein CATQSPINYGYTF.

V gene TRBV29-1 combines with J gene TRBJ2-2, with 10 bases that match TRBD1. Trimming at V came to 7 bases and at J to 3 bases, leaving 5 bases not matched to a gene. CDR3 length equals 14 residues. The germline V gene has CDR1 SQVTM and CDR2 ANQGSEA. The CDR3: CSAAGTGDTGELFF. The CDR3 DNA reads TGCAGCGCTGCCGGGACAGGGGACACCGGGGAGCTGTTTTTT.

This sequence joins TRBV7-2 and TRBJ1-6; D is uncertain. The length of the CDR3 is 13 residues. Germline V gene data show CDR1 as SGHTA and CDR2 as FQGNSA. With 5 bases removed from V and 10 bases from J, the gap between germline ends came to 12 bases. This CDR3 is CASSTEGFSPLHF. CDR3 in DNA: TGTGCCAGCAGCACGGAGGGATTCTCACCCCTCCACTTT.

This sequence joins TRBV20-1 and TRBJ2-1, with 10 bases fitting TRBD2. With 1 base clipped from V and 8 bases from J, the junction kept 2 bases outside the gene matches. The V gene's germline CDR1 is DFQATT and CDR2 SNEGSKA (reference sequence). This CDR3 contains 13 residues. CDR3 region: CSARGLAGDEQFF. DNA for the CDR3: TGCAGTGCTAGAGGACTAGCGGGTGATGAGCAGTTCTTC.

This clonotype was picked up many times. The V and J genes are TRBV11-2 and TRBJ2-6; D might be TRBD1 (6 bases). Trimming removed 8 bases at V and 4 bases at J, with 21 bases between. The CDR3 is 17 amino acids. Germline CDR1 is SGHAT and CDR2 is FQNNGV. In DNA, the CDR3 is TGTGCCAGCTTCACCCGTCTTGGGGGCACGGGGGCCAACGTCCTGACTTTC. Protein product: CASFTRLGGTGANVLTF.

The CDR3 DNA sequence: TGTGCCAGCAGTAAGACGGGAGGAAGATCCTACGAGCAGTACTTC. This codes for CASSKTGGRSYEQYF. This chain joins TRBV27 and TRBJ2-7; 7 nucleotides match TRBD2. This CDR3 has 15 amino acids. V trimming: 5 bases; J trimming: 1 base; junction bases outside the gene matches: 8. Germline CDR1 reads MNHEY; CDR2 reads SMNVEV (reference sequence).

This chain joins TRBV20-1 and TRBJ2-3; 7 positions match TRBD2. The junction had 8 bases not matched to a gene; V was cut back by 6 bases and J by 2 bases. The CDR3 totals 14 residues. Germline CDR1 is DFQATT and CDR2 is SNEGSKA (reference sequence). For the CDR3, the DNA is TGCAGTGCCGATCCGGGACTACTCACAGATACGCAGTATTTT. It translates to CSADPGLLTDTQYF.

The chain recombines TRBV3-1 with TRBJ2-4, with D possibly being TRBD2 (5 bases). The DNA end lines up better with TRBJ2-5; the J call may be wrong. The germline gives CDR1 LGHDT, CDR2 YNNKEL (reference sequence). The CDR3 is 14 amino acids. CDR3 residues: CASSQRAGGETQYF. The CDR3 DNA is TGTGCCAGCAGCCAACGGGCGGGCGGAGAGACCCAGTACTTC.

The chain links TRBV2 to TRBJ2-6, with D hard to call. The V end was cut by 8 bases, the J end by 0 bases, with 8 bases between. The length of the CDR3 is 14 residues. Germline V gene data show CDR1 as SNHLY and CDR2 as FYNNEI. The CDR3 DNA sequence: TGTGCCAGCGCTCAGGACTCTGGGGCCAACGTCCTGACTTTC. It is translated as CASAQDSGANVLTF.

J is TRBJ1-2 and V is TRBV27, with 10 bases matching TRBD1. This CDR3 region has 14 residues. The germline V gene encodes CDR1 MNHEY and CDR2 SMNVEV (reference sequence). Trimming cost V 6 bases and J 3 bases; bases outside gene matches: 4. CDR3 nucleotide sequence: TGTGCCAGCAGCGGACAGGGGGGGCACTATGGCTACACCTTC. Protein: CASSGQGGHYGYTF.

The chain carries TRBV12-3 or TRBV12-4 and TRBJ2-1, with 12 bases fitting TRBD2. The CDR3 has 14 amino acids. Trimming took 3 bases from V and 12 from J; bases not matched to a gene: 6. The CDR3 sequence is CASSLTSGSPSQFF. CDR3 sequence (DNA): TGTGCCAGCAGTTTGACTAGCGGGAGTCCATCGCAGTTCTTC.

The chain uses TRBV28 and TRBJ2-1; 8 nucleotides agree with TRBD2. This CDR3 is 18 amino acids long. Germline assignment: CDR1 MDHEN and CDR2 SYDVKM. Trimming cost V 3 bases and J 2 bases; bases outside gene matches: 12. CDR3 region: CASSFGPEAGVAYNEQFF. CDR3 coding DNA: TGTGCCAGCAGTTTTGGACCAGAAGCGGGAGTGGCCTACAATGAGCAGTTCTTC.

The chain has TRBV7-9 and TRBJ2-1; 7 nucleotides line up with TRBD1. Per germline, CDR1 SEHNR and CDR2 FQNEAQ (reference sequence). The CDR3 sequence is 14 residues long. The trim removed 5 bases at V and 6 bases at J, leaving 7 bases unmatched. CDR3 bases: TGTGCCAGCAGCCGCAGAAGGGACAGCAATGAGCAGTTCTTC. Its translation: CASSRRRDSNEQFF.

The genes are TRBV7-9 and TRBJ2-6; the D gene is possibly TRBD1 (5 bases). Trimming shortened V by 4 bases and J by 0 bases, and 10 bases separated the two germline ends. This CDR3 region has 16 residues. CDR1 is SEHNR, CDR2 FQNEAQ, per germline (reference sequence). CDR3: CASSSSQGSGANVLTF. The CDR3 nucleotides read TGTGCCAGCAGCTCGTCGCAGGGCTCTGGGGCCAACGTCCTGACTTTC.

This sequence joins TRBV6-5 and TRBJ1-2; TRBD1 agrees at 10 bases. The CDR3 runs 15 residues. Trimming cost V 2 bases and J 3 bases; bases outside gene matches: 3. The V gene's germline CDR1 is MNHEY and CDR2 SVGAGI. CDR3 loop: CASSYDRGQDYGYTF. The CDR3 nucleotides are TGTGCCAGCAGTTACGACAGGGGGCAGGACTATGGCTACACCTTC.

Note on this clonotype: At one end the junction does not follow the germline gene, possibly because of a read error. This chain links TRBV6-6 with TRBJ2-7; TRBD1 matches at 7 bases. This CDR3 contains 14 residues. Germline CDR1 MNHNY, CDR2 SVGAGI (reference sequence). The CDR3 region has the DNA TGTGCCAGCAGTTACGGGACAGCCTCCTGCGAGCAGTACTTC. This translates into CASSYGTASCEQYF.

V and J are TRBV20-1 and TRBJ1-5; 7 nucleotides agree with TRBD1. CDR3 length: 14 residues. Germline V gene sequence: CDR1 DFQATT, CDR2 SNEGSKA (reference sequence). J gave up 4 bases and V 5 bases, and 8 bases lay outside the gene matches. CDR3 sequence (DNA): TGCAGTGCTGACAAGGGGGCCGGGAATCAGCCCCAGCATTTT. Protein product: CSADKGAGNQPQHF.

V is TRBV5-1 and J is TRBJ2-1; D is uncertain. This CDR3 is 12 amino acids long. The V and J ends lost 4 bases and 8 bases respectively, with 10 bases between them. Germline lookup yields CDR1 SGHRS and CDR2 YFSETQ. For the CDR3, the DNA is TGCGCCAGCAGCCCGGAAGGCTATGAGCAGTTCTTC. It codes for CASSPEGYEQFF. Looking up the rest from reference TRBV5-1 and TRBJ2-1 gives the full variable domain: KAGVTQTPRYLIKTRGQQVTLSCSPISGHRSVSWYQQTPGQGLQFLFEYFSETQRNKGNFPGRFSGRQFSNSRSEMNVSTLELGDSALYLCASSPEGYEQFFGPGTRLTVL.

This chain links TRBV28 with TRBJ2-5; TRBD2 aligns across 11 bases. J gave up 5 bases and V 3 bases, and 17 bases lay outside the gene matches. Germline CDR1 and CDR2: MDHEN and SYDVKM. This CDR3 region has 19 residues. CDR3 loop: CASSLVAETSGMTEETQYF. DNA for the CDR3: TGTGCCAGCAGTTTGGTGGCTGAGACTAGCGGGATGACCGAGGAGACCCAGTACTTC.

The V and J genes are TRBV27 and TRBJ2-5, with 11 positions matching TRBD2. Germline CDR1 MNHEY, CDR2 SMNVEV (reference sequence). The CDR3 totals 13 residues. Unmatched junction bases numbered 5, after V lost 4 bases and J lost 10 bases. CDR3 in DNA: TGTGCCAGCAGTTCCCTAGCGGGAGGCGACCAGTACTTC. It translates to CASSSLAGGDQYF.

The DNA for the CDR3 is TGCAGTGCTATTGGGAGGGCTAGGAGGCAGCCCCAGCATTTT. Translation: CSAIGRARRQPQHF. V gene TRBV20-1 combines with J gene TRBJ1-5; D unclear. The CDR3 spans 14 residues. Germline lookup yields CDR1 DFQATT and CDR2 SNEGSKA (reference sequence). Deletions cut 4 bases from V and 7 bases from J, with 17 bases between.

The V gene is TRBV7-3, the J gene TRBJ2-1; 8 bases agree with TRBD1. Germline CDR1 and CDR2: SGHTA and FQGTGA. Trimming removed 4 bases from V and 12 bases from J; junction bases left unmatched: 14. The CDR3 has 15 residues. CDR3 sequence reads: CASSWDNSNRGVQFF. The CDR3 DNA reads TGTGCCAGCAGCTGGGACAATTCGAACAGGGGGGTGCAGTTCTTC.

This clonotype was observed a handful of times. The chain combines TRBV11-2 with TRBJ2-7; D may correspond to TRBD1 or TRBD2 (5 bases each). Trimming stripped 3 bases from V and 3 bases from J, with 12 bases between. This CDR3 has 14 amino acids. Germline V gene sequence: CDR1 SGHAT, CDR2 FQNNGV. CDR3 DNA sequence: TGTGCCAGCAGCTTCGGGGACGGATACTACGAGCAGTACTTC. This sequence encodes CASSFGDGYYEQYF. Full variable domain (remainder filled in from reference TRBV11-2 and TRBJ2-7): EAGVAQSPRYKIIEKRQSVAFWCNPISGHATLYWYQQILGQGPKLLIQFQNNGVVDDSQLPKDRFSAERLKGVDSTLKIQPAKLEDSAVYLCASSFGDGYYEQYFGPGTRLTVT.

The rearrangement links TRBV20-1 to TRBJ2-1, with D perhaps TRBD1 (5 bases). The CDR3 has 12 amino acids. The V end lost 3 bases, the J end lost 6 bases, and 9 bases lay between the germline ends. Germline V lookup: CDR1 DFQATT, CDR2 SNEGSKA (reference sequence). Here the CDR3 reads CSARRDSNEQFF. The CDR3 nucleotides are TGCAGTGCTAGGAGAGACAGCAATGAGCAGTTCTTC.